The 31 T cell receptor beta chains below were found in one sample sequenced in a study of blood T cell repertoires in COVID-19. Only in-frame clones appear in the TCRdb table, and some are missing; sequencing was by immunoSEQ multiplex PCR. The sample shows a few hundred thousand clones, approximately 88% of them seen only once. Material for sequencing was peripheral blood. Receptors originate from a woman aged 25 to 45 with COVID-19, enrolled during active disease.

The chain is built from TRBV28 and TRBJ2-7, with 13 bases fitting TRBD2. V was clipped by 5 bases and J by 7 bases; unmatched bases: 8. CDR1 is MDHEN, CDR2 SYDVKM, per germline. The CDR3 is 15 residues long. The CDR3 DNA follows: TGTGCCAGCAGTGCCCGGACTAGCGGGGGCGGGGAGCAGTACGTC. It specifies CASSARTSGGGEQYV.

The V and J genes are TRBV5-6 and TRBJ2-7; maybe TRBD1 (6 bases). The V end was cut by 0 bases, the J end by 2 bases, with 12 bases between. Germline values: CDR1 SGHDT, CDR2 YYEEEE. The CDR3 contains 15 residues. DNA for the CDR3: TGTGCCAGCAGCTTGGGTTTGGGGGCTGCCTACGAGCAGTACTTC. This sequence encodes CASSLGLGAAYEQYF.

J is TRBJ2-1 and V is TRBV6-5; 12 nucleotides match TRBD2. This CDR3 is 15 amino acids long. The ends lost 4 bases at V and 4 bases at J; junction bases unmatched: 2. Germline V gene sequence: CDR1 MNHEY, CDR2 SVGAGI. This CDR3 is CASSSGLAGYNEQFF. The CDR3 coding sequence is TGTGCCAGCAGTTCTGGACTAGCGGGATACAATGAGCAGTTCTTC.

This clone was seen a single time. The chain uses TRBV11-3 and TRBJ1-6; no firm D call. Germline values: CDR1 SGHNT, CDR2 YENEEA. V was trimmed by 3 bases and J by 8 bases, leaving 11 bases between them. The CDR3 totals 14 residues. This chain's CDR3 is CASSLAGQDSPLHF. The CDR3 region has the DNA TGTGCCAGCAGCTTGGCAGGCCAAGATTCACCCCTCCACTTT. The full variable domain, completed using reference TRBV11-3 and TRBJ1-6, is EAGVVQSPRYKIIEKKQPVAFWCNPISGHNTLYWYLQNLGQGPELLIRYENEEAVDDSQLPKDRFSAERLKGVDSTLKIQPAELGDSAVYLCASSLAGQDSPLHFGNGTRLTVT.

CDR3 loop: CASSLIRGLQANVLTF. The CDR3 DNA is TGTGCCAGCAGTTTAATCAGGGGCCTTCAGGCCAACGTCCTGACTTTC. V usage is TRBV27 and J usage is TRBJ2-6; a possible D gene is TRBD1 (6 bases). The CDR3 extends over 16 amino acids. The germline gives CDR1 MNHEY, CDR2 SMNVEV (reference sequence). The V end was cut by 2 bases, the J end by 6 bases, with 14 bases between.

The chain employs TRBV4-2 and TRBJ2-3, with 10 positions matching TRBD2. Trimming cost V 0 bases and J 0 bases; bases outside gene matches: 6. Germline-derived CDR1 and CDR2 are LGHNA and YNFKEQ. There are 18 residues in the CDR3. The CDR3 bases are TGTGCCAGCAGCCAAGAAATAGCGGGGGGACCTAGCACAGATACGCAGTATTTT. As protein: CASSQEIAGGPSTDTQYF.

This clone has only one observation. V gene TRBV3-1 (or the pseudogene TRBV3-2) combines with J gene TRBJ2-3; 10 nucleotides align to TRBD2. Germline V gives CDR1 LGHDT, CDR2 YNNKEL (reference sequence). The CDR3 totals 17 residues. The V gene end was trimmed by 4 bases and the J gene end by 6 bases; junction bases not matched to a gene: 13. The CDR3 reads CASSPLTSGVPGDTQYF. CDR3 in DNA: TGTGCCAGCAGCCCGCTCACTAGCGGGGTACCCGGGGATACGCAGTATTTT.

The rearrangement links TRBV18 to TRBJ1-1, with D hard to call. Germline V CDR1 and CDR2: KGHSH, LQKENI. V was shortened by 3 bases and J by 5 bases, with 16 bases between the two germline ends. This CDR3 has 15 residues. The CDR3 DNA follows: TGTGCCAGCTCACCTATACCTCGGGTTAGGACTGAAGCTTTCTTT. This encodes CASSPIPRVRTEAFF.

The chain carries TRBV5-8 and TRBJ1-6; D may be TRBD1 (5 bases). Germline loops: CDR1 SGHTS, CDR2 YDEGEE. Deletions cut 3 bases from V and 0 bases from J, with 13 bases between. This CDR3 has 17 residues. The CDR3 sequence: CASSCIRVSSYNSPLHF. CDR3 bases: TGTGCCAGCAGCTGTATCAGGGTGAGCTCCTATAATTCACCCCTCCACTTT.

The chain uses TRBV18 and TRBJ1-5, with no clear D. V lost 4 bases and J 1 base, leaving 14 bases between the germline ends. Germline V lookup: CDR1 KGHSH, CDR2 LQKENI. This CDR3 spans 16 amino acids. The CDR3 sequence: CASSQGGPGSNQPQHF. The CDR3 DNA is TGTGCCAGCTCACAAGGAGGGCCCGGGAGCAATCAGCCCCAGCATTTT. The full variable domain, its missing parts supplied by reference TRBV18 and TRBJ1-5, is NAGVMQNPRHLVRRRGQEARLRCSPMKGHSHVYWYRQLPEEGLKFMVYLQKENIIDESGMPKERFSAEFPKEGPSILRIQQVVRGDSAAYFCASSQGGPGSNQPQHFGDGTRLSIL.

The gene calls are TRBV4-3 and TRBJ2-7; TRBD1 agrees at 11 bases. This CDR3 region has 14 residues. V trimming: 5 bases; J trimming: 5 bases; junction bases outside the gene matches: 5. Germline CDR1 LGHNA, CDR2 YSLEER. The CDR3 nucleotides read TGCGCCAGCAGCGCGGGACAGGGGGGCGACGAGCAGTACTTC. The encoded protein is CASSAGQGGDEQYF.

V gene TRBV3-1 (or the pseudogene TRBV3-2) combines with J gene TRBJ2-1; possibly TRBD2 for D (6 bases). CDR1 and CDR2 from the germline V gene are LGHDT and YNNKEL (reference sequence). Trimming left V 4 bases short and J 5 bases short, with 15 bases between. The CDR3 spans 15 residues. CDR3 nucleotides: TGTGCCAGCAGCCCAAGTCGACTAGGGGACAATGAGCAGTTCTTC. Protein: CASSPSRLGDNEQFF.

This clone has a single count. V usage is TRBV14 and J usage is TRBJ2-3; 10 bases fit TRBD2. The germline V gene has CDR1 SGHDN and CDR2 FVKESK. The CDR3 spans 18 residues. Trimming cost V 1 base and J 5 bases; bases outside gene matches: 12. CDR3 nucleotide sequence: TGTGCCAGCAGCCAAGTGCCGGGACTAGCGCCTTATGGAGATACGCAGTATTTT. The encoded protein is CASSQVPGLAPYGDTQYF.

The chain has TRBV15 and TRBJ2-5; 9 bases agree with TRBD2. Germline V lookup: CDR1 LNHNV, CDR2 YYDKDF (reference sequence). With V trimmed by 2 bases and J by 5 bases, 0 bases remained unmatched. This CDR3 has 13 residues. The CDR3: CATSRLAGETQYF. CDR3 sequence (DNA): TGTGCCACCAGCAGACTAGCGGGGGAGACCCAGTACTTC.

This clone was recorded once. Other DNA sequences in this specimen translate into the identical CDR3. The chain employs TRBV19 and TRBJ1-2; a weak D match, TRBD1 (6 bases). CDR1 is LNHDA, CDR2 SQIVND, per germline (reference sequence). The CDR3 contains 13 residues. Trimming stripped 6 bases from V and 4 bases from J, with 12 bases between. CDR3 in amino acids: CASSQTGGYGYTF. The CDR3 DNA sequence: TGTGCCAGTAGCCAGACAGGCGGCTATGGCTACACCTTC.

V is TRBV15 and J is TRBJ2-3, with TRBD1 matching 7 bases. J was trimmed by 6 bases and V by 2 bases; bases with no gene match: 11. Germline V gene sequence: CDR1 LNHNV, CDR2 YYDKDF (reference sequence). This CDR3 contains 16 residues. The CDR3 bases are TGTGCCACCAGCAGACCCGGGACAGAGGGACCTGATACGCAGTATTTT. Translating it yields CATSRPGTEGPDTQYF.

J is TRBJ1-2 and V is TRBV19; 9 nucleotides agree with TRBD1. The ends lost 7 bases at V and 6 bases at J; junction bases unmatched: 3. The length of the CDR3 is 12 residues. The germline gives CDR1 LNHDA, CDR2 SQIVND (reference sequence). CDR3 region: CASIGQGNGYTF. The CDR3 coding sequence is TGTGCCAGTATCGGACAGGGGAATGGCTACACCTTC. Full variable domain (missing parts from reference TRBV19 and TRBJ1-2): DGGITQSPKYLFRKEGQNVTLSCEQNLNHDAMYWYRQDPGQGLRLIYYSQIVNDFQKGDIAEGYSVSREKKESFPLTVTSAQKNPTAFYLCASIGQGNGYTFGSGTRLTVV.

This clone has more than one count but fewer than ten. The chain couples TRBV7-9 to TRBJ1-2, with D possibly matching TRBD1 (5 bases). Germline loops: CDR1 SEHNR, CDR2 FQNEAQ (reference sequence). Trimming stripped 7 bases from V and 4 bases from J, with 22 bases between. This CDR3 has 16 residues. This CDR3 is CASNPIWRGDRYGYTF. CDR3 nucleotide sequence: TGTGCCAGCAACCCTATCTGGAGGGGTGATCGCTATGGCTACACCTTC.

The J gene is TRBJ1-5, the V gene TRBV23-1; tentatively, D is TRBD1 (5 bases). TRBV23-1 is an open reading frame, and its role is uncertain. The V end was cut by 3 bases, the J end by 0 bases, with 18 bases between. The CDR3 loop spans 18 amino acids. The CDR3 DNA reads TGCGCCAGCAGTCAGAACCGATACAGGTATGATAGCAATCAGCCCCAGCATTTT. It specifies CASSQNRYRYDSNQPQHF.

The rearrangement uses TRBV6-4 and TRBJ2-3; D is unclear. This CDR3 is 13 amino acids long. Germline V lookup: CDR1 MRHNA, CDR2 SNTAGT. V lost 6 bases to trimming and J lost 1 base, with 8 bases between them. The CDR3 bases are TGTGCCAGCAGCGCCACGGGCACAGATACGCAGTATTTT. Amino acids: CASSATGTDTQYF.

The CDR3 reads CASSQGGGISGNTIYF. DNA of the CDR3: TGTGCCAGCAGCCAAGGAGGCGGGATCTCTGGAAACACCATATATTTT. The chain couples TRBV4-2 to TRBJ1-3; D is undetermined. The V gene's germline CDR1 is LGHNA and CDR2 YNFKEQ. This CDR3 is 16 amino acids long. V was trimmed by 1 base and J by 0 bases, leaving 10 bases between them.

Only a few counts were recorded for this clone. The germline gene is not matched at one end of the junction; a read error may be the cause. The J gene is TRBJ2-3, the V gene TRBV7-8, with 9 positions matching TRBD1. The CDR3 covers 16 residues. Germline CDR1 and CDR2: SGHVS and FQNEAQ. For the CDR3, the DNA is TGTGCCAGCAGCCTAGCCGGGACAGGGACACCAGATACGCAGTATTTT. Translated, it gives CASSLAGTGTPDTQYF.

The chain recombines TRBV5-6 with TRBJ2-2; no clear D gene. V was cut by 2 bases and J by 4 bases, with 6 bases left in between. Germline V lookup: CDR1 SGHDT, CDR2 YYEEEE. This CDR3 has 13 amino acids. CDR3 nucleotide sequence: TGTGCCAGCAGCTTCAGGCTCACCGGGGAGCTGTTTTTT. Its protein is CASSFRLTGELFF.

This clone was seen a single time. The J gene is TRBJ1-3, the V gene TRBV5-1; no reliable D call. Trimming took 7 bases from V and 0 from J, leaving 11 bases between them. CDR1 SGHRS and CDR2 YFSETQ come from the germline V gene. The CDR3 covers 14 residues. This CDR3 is CASGEGSSGNTIYF. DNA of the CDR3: TGCGCCAGCGGGGAGGGAAGCTCTGGAAACACCATATATTTT.

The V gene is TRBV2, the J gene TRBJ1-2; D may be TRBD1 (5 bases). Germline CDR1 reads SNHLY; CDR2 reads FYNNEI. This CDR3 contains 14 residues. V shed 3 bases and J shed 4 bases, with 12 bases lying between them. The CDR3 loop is CASSEQGSGYGYTF. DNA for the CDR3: TGTGCCAGCAGTGAGCAGGGAAGTGGCTATGGCTACACCTTC.

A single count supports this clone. CDR3 sequence: CASGGDRGDTEAFF. In DNA form, the CDR3 reads TGTGCAAGTGGTGGGGACAGGGGGGACACTGAAGCCTTCTTT. The chain combines TRBV12-2 with TRBJ1-1; TRBD1 is taken as the D call from the table, unchecked against the DNA. TRBV12-2 is an annotated pseudogene. The CDR3 runs 14 residues.

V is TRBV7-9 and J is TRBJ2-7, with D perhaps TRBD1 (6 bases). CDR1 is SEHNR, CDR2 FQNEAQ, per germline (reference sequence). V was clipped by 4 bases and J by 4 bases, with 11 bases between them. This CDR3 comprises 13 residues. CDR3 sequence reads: CASSSTQGYEQYF. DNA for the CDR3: TGTGCCAGCAGCTCCACCCAGGGGTACGAGCAGTACTTC.

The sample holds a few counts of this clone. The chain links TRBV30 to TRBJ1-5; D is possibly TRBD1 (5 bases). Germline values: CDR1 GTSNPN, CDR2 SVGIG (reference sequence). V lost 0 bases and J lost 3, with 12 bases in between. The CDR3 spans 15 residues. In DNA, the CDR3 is TGTGCCTGGAGTGTAGTCGGGGGGTTCAATCAGCCCCAGCATTTT. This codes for CAWSVVGGFNQPQHF.

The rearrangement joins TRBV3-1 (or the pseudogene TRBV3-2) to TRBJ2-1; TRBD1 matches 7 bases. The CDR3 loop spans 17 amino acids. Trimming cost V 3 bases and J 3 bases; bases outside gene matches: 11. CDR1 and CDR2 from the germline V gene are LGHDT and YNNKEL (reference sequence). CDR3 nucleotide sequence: TGTGCCAGCAGCCAGAAGGGGGCAGCCGCTAGCTACAATGAGCAGTTCTTC. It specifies CASSQKGAAASYNEQFF.

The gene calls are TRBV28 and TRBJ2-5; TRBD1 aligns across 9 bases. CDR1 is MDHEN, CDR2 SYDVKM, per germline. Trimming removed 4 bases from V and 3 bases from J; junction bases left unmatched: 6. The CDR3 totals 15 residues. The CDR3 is CASSSRTGVKETQYF. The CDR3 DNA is TGTGCCAGCAGTTCTCGGACAGGGGTCAAAGAGACCCAGTACTTC. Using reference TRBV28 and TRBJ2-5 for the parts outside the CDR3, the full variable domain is DVKVTQSSRYLVKRTGEKVFLECVQDMDHENMFWYRQDPGLGLRLIYFSYDVKMKEKGDIPEGYSVSREKKERFSLILESASTNQTSMYLCASSSRTGVKETQYFGPGTRLLVL.

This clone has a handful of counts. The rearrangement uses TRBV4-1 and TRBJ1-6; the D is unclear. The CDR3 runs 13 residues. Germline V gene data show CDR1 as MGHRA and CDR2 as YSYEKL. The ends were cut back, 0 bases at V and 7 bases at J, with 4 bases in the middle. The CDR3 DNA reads TGCGCCAGCAGCCAAGATTCGAATTCACCCCTCCACTTT. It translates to CASSQDSNSPLHF.